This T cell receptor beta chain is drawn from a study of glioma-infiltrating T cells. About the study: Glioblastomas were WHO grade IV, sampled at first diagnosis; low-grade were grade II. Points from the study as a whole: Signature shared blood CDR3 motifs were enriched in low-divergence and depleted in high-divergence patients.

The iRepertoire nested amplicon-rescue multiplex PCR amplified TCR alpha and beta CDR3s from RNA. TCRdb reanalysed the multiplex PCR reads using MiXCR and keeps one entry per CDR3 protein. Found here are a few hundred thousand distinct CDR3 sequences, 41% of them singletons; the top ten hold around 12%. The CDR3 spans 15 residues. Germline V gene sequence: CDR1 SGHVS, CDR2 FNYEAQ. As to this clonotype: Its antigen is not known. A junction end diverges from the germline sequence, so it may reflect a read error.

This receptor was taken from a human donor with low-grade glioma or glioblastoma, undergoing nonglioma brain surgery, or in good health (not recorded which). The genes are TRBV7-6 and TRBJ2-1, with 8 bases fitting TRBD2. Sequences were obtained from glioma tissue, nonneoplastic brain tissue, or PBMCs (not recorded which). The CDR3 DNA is TGTGCTAGCAGCTTAGAGCGGGAGATGAAAAATGAGCAGTTCTTC. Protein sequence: CASSLEREMKNEQFF.